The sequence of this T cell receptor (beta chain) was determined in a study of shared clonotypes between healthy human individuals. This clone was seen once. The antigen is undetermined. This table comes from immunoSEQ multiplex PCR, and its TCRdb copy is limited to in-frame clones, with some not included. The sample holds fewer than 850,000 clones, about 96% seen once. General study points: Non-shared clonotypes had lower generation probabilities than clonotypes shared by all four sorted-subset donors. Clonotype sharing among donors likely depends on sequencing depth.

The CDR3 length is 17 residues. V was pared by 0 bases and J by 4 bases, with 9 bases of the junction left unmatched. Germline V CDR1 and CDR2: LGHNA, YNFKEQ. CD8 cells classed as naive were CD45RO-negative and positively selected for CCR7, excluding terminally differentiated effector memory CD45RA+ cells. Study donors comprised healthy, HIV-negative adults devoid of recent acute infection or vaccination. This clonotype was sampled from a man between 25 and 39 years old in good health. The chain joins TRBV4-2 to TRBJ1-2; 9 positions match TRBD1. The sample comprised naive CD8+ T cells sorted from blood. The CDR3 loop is CASSQEQGARNVYGYTF. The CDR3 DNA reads TGTGCCAGCAGCCAAGAACAGGGGGCCCGGAACGTCTATGGCTACACCTTC.